Sequencing of this TCR beta chain was carried out in a study of T cell repertoires in cytomegalovirus infection. On the study more broadly: Researchers turned to recently identified HLA-C-restricted CMV epitopes as well as well-studied HLA-B-restricted ones. General study results and limits: Identification of carriers of CMV plus the relevant HLA was achieved through cumulative public TCR beta family frequency.

Details on this clonotype: The antigen is unknown.

Per germline, CDR1 MNHNS and CDR2 SASEGT. This CDR3 region has 14 residues. Trimming cost V 5 bases and J 2 bases, with 9 bases left between them. Via MiXCR, TCRdb re-called the reads, giving one row per CDR3 protein. The data show around 300,000 distinct CDR3 sequences, 20% to 25% seen once. The V and J genes are TRBV6-1 and TRBJ2-2, with unresolved D. Sample: cultured PBMCs, taken from culture after CMV antigen stimulation. The receptor was isolated from a human donor in good health (CMV status not recorded). Some clones in this sample may be carry-over from other donors' samples. The CDR3 nucleotides read TGTGCCAGCAGTTCCATGACTAACACCGGGGAGCTGTTTTTT. It encodes CASSSMTNTGELFF.